The 8 T cell receptor beta chains reported below all come from one sample, sequenced in a study of blood T cell repertoires in COVID-19. Using immunoSEQ multiplex PCR, the repertoire was profiled, and TCRdb retains in-frame clones only, with some absent. The sample holds fewer than 350,000 clones, about nine tenths seen once. The sequenced sample consisted of peripheral blood. All receptors come from a man aged 40-49 years with active or convalescent COVID-19.

The chain is built from TRBV4-1 and TRBJ2-3, with 14 bases identical to TRBD2. The CDR3 runs to 19 residues. With V trimmed by 4 bases and J by 2 bases, 11 bases remained unmatched. Germline CDR1 MGHRA, CDR2 YSYEKL. CDR3: CASSPGTSGGTFSTDTQYF. Here the CDR3 DNA reads TGCGCCAGCAGCCCTGGGACTAGCGGGGGCACCTTCTCCACAGATACGCAGTATTTT.

About this clone itself: One end of the junction fails to match germline, which may point to a read error. This CDR3 is also generated by other DNA sequences in the sample. The gene calls are TRBV7-2 and TRBJ1-2; the D gene is possibly TRBD1 (5 bases). From germline, CDR1 is SGHTA and CDR2 FQGNSA. The CDR3 length is 14 residues. DNA for the CDR3: TGTGCTAGCAGCTTATCCCCTCAAGGGGCCGGCTACACCTTC. This translates into CASSLSPQGAGYTF.

V usage is TRBV19 and J usage is TRBJ1-1; TRBD1 matches 9 bases. Looked up from germline, CDR1 is LNHDA and CDR2 is SQIVND (reference sequence). This CDR3 has 15 residues. Trimming cost V 6 bases and J 2 bases; bases outside gene matches: 7. CDR3 loop: CASRFGDRANTEAFF. The CDR3 DNA follows: TGTGCCAGTAGATTCGGGGACAGGGCAAACACTGAAGCTTTCTTT.

The rearrangement links TRBV7-2 to TRBJ1-1, with 8 bases that match TRBD1. Germline CDR1 is SGHTA and CDR2 is FQGNSA. The CDR3 totals 14 residues. The ends lost 5 bases at V and 4 bases at J; junction bases unmatched: 6. The CDR3 DNA is TGTGCCAGCAGCATCGGACAGGGCTCCACTGAAGCTTTCTTT. Translating gives CASSIGQGSTEAFF.

The V gene is TRBV23-1, the J gene TRBJ2-1; weak D call: TRBD2 (6 bases). TRBV23-1 is given ORF status, its function remaining uncertain. V was shortened by 6 bases and J by 10 bases, with 25 bases between the two germline ends. The CDR3 loop spans 16 amino acids. CDR3: CASSPPSRRGAGEQFF. In DNA, the CDR3 is TGCGCCAGCAGCCCCCCGTCTCGCCGCGGGGCCGGCGAGCAGTTCTTC.

This sequence joins TRBV5-5 and TRBJ1-6; D unclear. CDR1 and CDR2 (germline): SGHKS, YYEKEE (reference sequence). V lost 2 bases and J 15 bases, leaving 9 bases between the germline ends. This CDR3 has 11 residues. CDR3 sequence (DNA): TGTGCCAGCAGCTTCGAGAATCTCCTCCACTTT. It yields the protein CASSFENLLHF.

This chain uses TRBV6-4 with TRBJ2-3, with a possible D match to TRBD2 (6 bases). V lost 4 bases to trimming and J lost 8 bases, with 13 bases between them. Germline CDR1 MRHNA, CDR2 SNTAGT. This CDR3 has 13 amino acids. CDR3 nucleotides: TGTGCCAGCAGTGGAGACCTGGGGGGTACGCAGTATTTT. Protein sequence: CASSGDLGGTQYF.

V gene TRBV7-3 combines with J gene TRBJ1-1, with D possibly matching TRBD1 (6 bases). Trimming took off 5 bases at V and 6 bases at J, with 16 bases between the two ends. The CDR3 extends over 14 amino acids. Germline lookup yields CDR1 SGHTA and CDR2 FQGTGA. In DNA, the CDR3 is TGTGCCAGCAGCCCCGCTAGGGGGGGGCCTGAAGCTTTCTTT. Encoded protein: CASSPARGGPEAFF.